A selection of T cell receptor beta chains follows, all from one sample in a study of blood T cell repertoires in COVID-19. Method: immunoSEQ multiplex PCR; TCRdb's copy keeps in-frame clones and lacks some. The sample comprises over 300,000 clones, 70% to 90% of which are singletons, and approximately 1% rests with the top ten. Sequencing was performed on PBMCs or T cells enriched from blood (not recorded which). These receptors were obtained from a woman in her twenties or thirties with acute COVID-19. Each CDR3 is given with its conserved first and last residue. A D gene is named only where the DNA matches it firmly. Clone size, where shown, is once, few, many, or a class for clones that have expanded.

clone_size j_call v_call d_call cdr3_aa cdr3_nt
- TRBJ2-5 TRBV24-1 - CATSEDTRVQETQYF TGTGCCACCAGTGAAGATACCAGGGTCCAAGAGACCCAGTACTTC
- TRBJ1-1 TRBV9 TRBD1 CASSVQGAGSTEAFF TGTGCCAGCAGCGTACAGGGGGCCGGGAGCACTGAAGCTTTCTTT
- TRBJ1-2 TRBV9 TRBD1 CASSVDGTADYGYTF TGTGCCAGCAGCGTAGATGGGACAGCAGACTATGGCTACACCTTC
- TRBJ1-4 TRBV10-2 - CASSELGGGNEKLFF TGCGCCAGCAGTGAGCTAGGCGGCGGGAATGAAAAACTGTTTTTT
- TRBJ2-2 TRBV9 TRBD1 CASSVEQGANTGELFF TGTGCCAGCAGCGTAGAACAGGGGGCGAACACCGGGGAGCTGTTTTTT
once TRBJ2-1 TRBV25-1 - CASSRSGGLGDNEQFF TGTGCCAGCAGCCGTAGTGGGGGACTGGGTGACAATGAGCAGTTCTTC
- TRBJ2-7 TRBV2 - CASRKVGLGYEQYF TGTGCCAGCAGGAAGGTGGGCTTAGGTTACGAGCAGTACTTC
- TRBJ2-6 TRBV5-6 - CASSSGGVANVLTF TGTGCCAGCAGCTCGGGCGGGGTTGCCAACGTCCTGACTTTC
- TRBJ2-2 TRBV6-2/TRBV6-3 - CASSKARTLGGELFF TGTGCCAGCAGCAAAGCCCGGACTCTCGGCGGGGAGCTGTTTTTT
- TRBJ2-7 TRBV9 - CASSVGSVGGEQYF TGTGCCAGCAGCGTCGGCAGCGTCGGTGGAGAGCAGTACTTC
- TRBJ1-5 TRBV3-1/TRBV3-2 TRBD1 CASSRPIRQGGNQPQHF TGTGCCAGCAGTCGTCCAATTCGACAGGGTGGAAATCAGCCCCAGCATTTT
- TRBJ1-2 TRBV4-3 TRBD1 CASSQERTGRYGYTF TGCGCCAGCAGCCAAGAAAGGACAGGGCGCTATGGCTACACCTTC
- TRBJ1-4 TRBV30 TRBD1 CALTGLDEKLFF TGTGCCTTGACAGGGCTCGATGAAAAACTGTTTTTT
- TRBJ1-2 TRBV5-5 - CASSLDSLNYGYTF TGTGCCAGCAGCCTGGACAGTCTTAACTATGGCTACACCTTC
- TRBJ2-1 TRBV9 TRBD2 CASSSRTSGAPEQFF TGTGCCAGCAGCTCTAGGACTAGCGGGGCCCCAGAGCAGTTCTTC
- TRBJ1-1 TRBV20-1 TRBD1 CSASDDRESEAFF TGCAGTGCTAGTGACGACAGGGAAAGTGAAGCTTTCTTT
- TRBJ1-1 TRBV12-3/TRBV12-4 - CASSLQGGTEAFF TGTGCCAGCAGTTTACAGGGCGGAACTGAAGCTTTCTTT
- TRBJ1-4 TRBV6-4 TRBD1 CASRTGPNEKLFF TGTGCCAGTAGGACAGGCCCTAATGAAAAACTGTTTTTT
once TRBJ2-7 TRBV6-5 - CASSLAGDSYEQYF TGTGCCAGCAGCCTCGCAGGGGACTCCTACGAGCAGTACTTC
- TRBJ2-3 TRBV7-2 - CASSLEIPAATDTQYF TGTGCCAGCAGCTTAGAGATCCCCGCGGCGACAGATACGCAGTATTTT
few TRBJ1-2 TRBV30 - CAVNGYTF TGTGCCGTTAATGGCTACACCTTC
- TRBJ2-7 TRBV15 TRBD1 CATSRDWTGGTYEQYF TGTGCCACCAGCAGAGACTGGACAGGAGGTACCTACGAGCAGTACTTC
- TRBJ2-7 TRBV6-1 TRBD1 CASSDPGQVSYEQYF TGTGCCAGCAGTGACCCGGGACAGGTTTCCTACGAGCAGTACTTC
- TRBJ2-1 TRBV7-9 - CASSLSADEQFF TGTGCCAGCAGCTTATCCGCGGATGAGCAGTTCTTC
- TRBJ1-1 TRBV6-6 - CASRTGDTEAFF TGTGCCAGCAGAACGGGGGACACTGAAGCTTTCTTT
once TRBJ2-7 TRBV7-9 TRBD1 CASRSGTGDHEQYF TGTGCCAGCAGATCCGGGACAGGGGATCACGAGCAGTACTTC
- TRBJ1-1 TRBV3-1/TRBV3-2 TRBD1 CASSHGPGTGNTEAFF TGTGCCAGCAGCCACGGCCCAGGGACAGGGAACACTGAAGCTTTCTTT
- TRBJ1-1 TRBV6-2/TRBV6-3 - CASSYGTAAFF TGTGCCAGCAGTTACGGTACAGCCGCTTTCTTT
- TRBJ1-2 TRBV21-1 - CARGTGGPGYTF TGTGCCAGGGGGACAGGGGGCCCTGGCTACACCTTC
once TRBJ2-3 TRBV10-2 TRBD2 CASTGGLAGGLLSTDTQYF TGCGCCAGCACCGGGGGACTAGCGGGGGGTCTCTTAAGCACAGATACGCAGTATTTT
- TRBJ2-1 TRBV30 TRBD2 CAWSVWGLAGEQFF TGTGCCTGGAGTGTTTGGGGACTAGCGGGTGAGCAGTTCTTC
once TRBJ1-2 TRBV6-5 - CASSVRTEDGYTF TGTGCCAGCAGCGTACGGACGGAGGATGGCTACACCTTC
- TRBJ1-6 TRBV2 - CASKGVPYNSPLHF TGTGCCAGCAAGGGGGTCCCCTATAATTCACCCCTCCACTTT
- TRBJ1-1 TRBV19 - CASSPTAQDLAFF TGTGCCAGTAGTCCAACGGCGCAGGATTTGGCTTTCTTT
- TRBJ1-2 TRBV24-1 TRBD1 CATSDSGQGGDGYTF TGTGCCACCAGTGACTCCGGACAGGGGGGGGATGGCTACACCTTC
- TRBJ2-5 TRBV10-3 TRBD1 CAISKQGESGETQYF TGTGCCATCAGTAAACAGGGGGAGAGTGGTGAGACCCAGTACTTC
- TRBJ2-1 TRBV9 TRBD2 CASSPGTSNEQFF TGTGCCAGCAGCCCCGGGACTAGCAATGAGCAGTTCTTC
- TRBJ2-3 TRBV2 TRBD2 CASSDAIAGGWSTDTQYF TGTGCCAGCAGTGATGCAATAGCGGGGGGTTGGTCCACAGATACGCAGTATTTT
- TRBJ2-3 TRBV7-8 - CASSSLAGGMGTDTQYF TGTGCCAGCAGCTCGCTGGCCGGGGGAATGGGTACAGATACGCAGTATTTT
- TRBJ2-7 TRBV6-5 - CASSYSTSSYEQYF TGTGCCAGCAGTTACTCGACTAGTTCGTACGAGCAGTACTTC
few TRBJ2-2 TRBV7-9 TRBD2 CASSLTAGANTGELFF TGTGCCAGCAGCTTAACTGCGGGGGCGAACACCGGGGAGCTGTTTTTT
- TRBJ2-5 TRBV30 - CAWSGGSLGETQYF TGTGCCTGGAGTGGAGGGTCGTTAGGAGAGACCCAGTACTTC
- TRBJ1-2 TRBV30 - CAWREPPTGGYTF TGTGCCTGGAGAGAGCCTCCCACAGGCGGCTACACCTTC
- TRBJ2-7 TRBV7-6 TRBD2 CASSLYPTRLAGGDEQYF TGTGCCAGCAGCCTATACCCGACGAGACTAGCGGGGGGCGACGAGCAGTACTTC
- TRBJ2-7 TRBV9 TRBD2 CASSPRLAATSYEQYF TGTGCCAGCAGCCCACGACTAGCGGCGACCTCCTACGAGCAGTACTTC
- TRBJ1-3 TRBV24-1 TRBD1 CATSNSRDSSGNTIYF TGTGCCACCAGTAATAGCAGGGACAGCTCTGGAAACACCATATATTTT
- TRBJ2-3 TRBV29-1 - CSVVLTGTDTQYF TGCAGCGTTGTGCTAACCGGCACAGATACGCAGTATTTT
- TRBJ2-6 TRBV6-5 - CASSYEAGAGANVLTF TGTGCCAGCAGTTACGAGGCGGGGGCCGGGGCCAACGTCCTGACTTTC
- TRBJ2-7 TRBV2 TRBD1 CASSRGQGDYEQYF TGTGCCAGCAGTCGAGGACAGGGGGACTACGAGCAGTACTTC
- TRBJ1-4 TRBV2 - CASSELGQNEKLFF TGTGCCAGCAGTGAGCTCGGACAAAATGAAAAACTGTTTTTT
- TRBJ1-5 TRBV19 - CASSIVGVQPQHF TGTGCCAGTAGTATTGTAGGGGTGCAGCCCCAGCATTTT
- TRBJ2-5 TRBV29-1 - CSVGGAAGLLQETQYF TGCAGCGTTGGGGGAGCTGCGGGACTCCTACAAGAGACCCAGTACTTC
few TRBJ2-7 TRBV11-1 - CASSSGAGYEQYF TGTGCCAGCAGCTCAGGGGCGGGCTACGAGCAGTACTTC
- TRBJ1-6 TRBV5-1 - CASSLAAGLDNSPLHF TGCGCCAGCAGCTTGGCGGCAGGGTTGGATAATTCACCCCTCCACTTT
- TRBJ2-7 TRBV5-1 TRBD1 CASSGDRGSYEQYF TGCGCCAGCAGCGGTGACAGGGGGTCCTACGAGCAGTACTTC
once TRBJ2-7 TRBV3-1/TRBV3-2 TRBD2 CASSQQTSGGEQYF TGTGCCAGCAGCCAACAGACTAGCGGGGGTGAGCAGTACTTC
- TRBJ1-1 TRBV10-3 TRBD1 CAISLATGGMNTEAFF TGTGCCATCAGCCTGGCCACAGGGGGCATGAACACTGAAGCTTTCTTT
- TRBJ1-2 TRBV2 TRBD1 CASSEHRGLYGYTF TGTGCCAGCAGTGAACACAGGGGGCTCTATGGCTACACCTTC
- TRBJ1-4 TRBV27 - CARINLTGFAEKLFF TGTGCCAGAATAAACCTAACAGGGTTTGCGGAAAAACTGTTTTTT
- TRBJ1-2 TRBV2 TRBD1 CASSKRWTGDGYTF TGTGCCAGCAGTAAACGTTGGACAGGGGATGGCTACACCTTC